Listed here is a single TCR beta chain. Its antigen is currently unknown. V shed 4 bases and J shed 0 bases, with 15 bases lying between them. This CDR3 is built from 15 residues. The V gene's germline CDR1 is SQVTM and CDR2 ANQGSEA. This sample stems from a study of T cell responses to AZD1222 COVID-19 vaccine. Whole-study results and caveats: Nearly half of the spike-specific TCRs reportedly recognize variant regions that carry no mutations. Along spike, vaccine-associated CD4 TCRs were found throughout, with dominance at 160-218 and 743-854. Among the donors, most were white British and more were female, and clonal diversity was possibly underestimated.

Here immunoSEQ multiplex PCR was the method, and the copy in TCRdb shows in-frame clones only, minus some. Of about 140,000 clones listed, approximately 92% are singletons. The study pooled second doses at about 4 or about 12 weeks. The clonotype comes from an adult who received the AZD1222 COVID-19 vaccine. The chain uses TRBV29-1 and TRBJ1-1, with D possibly matching TRBD1 (5 bases). The sample in question was peripheral blood, obtained 28 days after the second AZD1222 dose. The CDR3 is CSVGSSSGVNTEAFF. The CDR3 DNA follows: TGCAGCGTTGGATCATCATCGGGGGTGAACACTGAAGCTTTCTTT. Using reference TRBV29-1 and TRBJ1-1 for the parts outside the CDR3, the full variable domain is SAVISQKPSRDICQRGTSLTIQCQVDSQVTMMFWYRQQPGQSLTLIATANQGSEATYESGFVIDKFPISRPNLTFSTLTVSNMSPEDSSIYLCSVGSSSGVNTEAFFGQGTRLTVV.